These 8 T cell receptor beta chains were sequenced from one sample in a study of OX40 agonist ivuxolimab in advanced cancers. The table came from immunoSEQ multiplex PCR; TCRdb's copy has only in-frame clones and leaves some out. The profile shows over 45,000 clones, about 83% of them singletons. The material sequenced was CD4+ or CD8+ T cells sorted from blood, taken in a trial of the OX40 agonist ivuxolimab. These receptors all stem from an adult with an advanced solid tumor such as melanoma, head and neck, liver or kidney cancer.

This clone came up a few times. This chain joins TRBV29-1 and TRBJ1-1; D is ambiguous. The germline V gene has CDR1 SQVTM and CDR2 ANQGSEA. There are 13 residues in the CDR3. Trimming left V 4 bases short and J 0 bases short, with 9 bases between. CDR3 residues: CSVADRMNTEAFF. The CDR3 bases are TGCAGCGTTGCGGACCGAATGAACACTGAAGCTTTCTTT.

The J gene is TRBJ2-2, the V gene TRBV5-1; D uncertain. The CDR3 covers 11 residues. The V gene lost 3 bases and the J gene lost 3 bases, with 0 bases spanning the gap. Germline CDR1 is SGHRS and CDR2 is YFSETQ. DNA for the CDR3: TGCGCCAGCAGCTACACCGGGGAGCTGTTTTTT. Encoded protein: CASSYTGELFF.

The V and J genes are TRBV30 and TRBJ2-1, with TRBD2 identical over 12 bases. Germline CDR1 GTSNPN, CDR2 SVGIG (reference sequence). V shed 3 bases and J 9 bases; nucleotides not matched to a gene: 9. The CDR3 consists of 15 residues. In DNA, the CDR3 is TGTGCCTGGAGATGGTCTGGACTAGCGGGATCTGAGCAGTTCTTC. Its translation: CAWRWSGLAGSEQFF.

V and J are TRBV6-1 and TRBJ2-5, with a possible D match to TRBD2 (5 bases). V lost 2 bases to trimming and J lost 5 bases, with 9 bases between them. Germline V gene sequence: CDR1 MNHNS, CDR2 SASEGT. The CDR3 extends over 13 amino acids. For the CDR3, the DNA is TGTGCCAGCAGTGAACGTTGGGAGGAGACCCAGTACTTC. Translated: CASSERWEETQYF.

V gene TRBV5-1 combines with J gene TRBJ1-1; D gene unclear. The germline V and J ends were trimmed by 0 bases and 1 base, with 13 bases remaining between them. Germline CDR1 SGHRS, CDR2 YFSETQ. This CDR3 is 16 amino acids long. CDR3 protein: CASSLAGELPNTEAFF. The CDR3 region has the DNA TGCGCCAGCAGCTTGGCCGGGGAACTGCCGAACACTGAAGCTTTCTTT.

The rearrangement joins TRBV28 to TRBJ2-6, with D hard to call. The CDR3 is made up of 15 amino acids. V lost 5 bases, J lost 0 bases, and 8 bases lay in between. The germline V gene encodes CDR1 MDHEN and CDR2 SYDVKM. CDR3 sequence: CASSHSASGANVLTF. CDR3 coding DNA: TGTGCCAGCAGTCACTCGGCCTCTGGGGCCAACGTCCTGACTTTC. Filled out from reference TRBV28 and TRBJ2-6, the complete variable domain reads DVKVTQSSRYLVKRTGEKVFLECVQDMDHENMFWYRQDPGLGLRLIYFSYDVKMKEKGDIPEGYSVSREKKERFSLILESASTNQTSMYLCASSHSASGANVLTFGAGSRLTVL.

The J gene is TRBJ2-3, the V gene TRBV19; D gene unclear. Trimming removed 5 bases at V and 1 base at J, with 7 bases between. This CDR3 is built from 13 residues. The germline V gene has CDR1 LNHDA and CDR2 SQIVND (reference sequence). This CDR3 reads CASSASRTDTQYF. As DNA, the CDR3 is TGTGCCAGTAGTGCCAGCCGCACAGATACGCAGTATTTT. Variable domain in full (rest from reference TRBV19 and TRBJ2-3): DGGITQSPKYLFRKEGQNVTLSCEQNLNHDAMYWYRQDPGQGLRLIYYSQIVNDFQKGDIAEGYSVSREKKESFPLTVTSAQKNPTAFYLCASSASRTDTQYFGPGTRLTVL.

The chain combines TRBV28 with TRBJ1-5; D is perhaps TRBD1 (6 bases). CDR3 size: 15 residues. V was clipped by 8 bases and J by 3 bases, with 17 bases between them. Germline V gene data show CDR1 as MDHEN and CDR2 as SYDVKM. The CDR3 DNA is TGTGCCAGCTCTGGTGGACAGAAACTCAATCAGCCCCAGCATTTT. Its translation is CASSGGQKLNQPQHF.